The 12 T cell receptor beta chains below were found in one sample sequenced in a study of blood T cells in healthy people across ages. A second PCR, run for about 6 to 11 cycles, used a sample-barcoded 5' primer plus a J-beta primer mix. TCRdb re-derived calls from the 5' RACE reads in MiXCR, one entry per CDR3 protein. Here the sample spans approximately 800,000 distinct CDR3 sequences, around 25% being singletons. These data were likewise used in another study, on T cells of mothers and their children.

Specimen: blood. The receptors derive from a boy between 5 and 17 years old in good health.

About this clonotype: The junction departs from the called germline gene at one end, perhaps through a read error. The chain couples TRBV25-1 to TRBJ2-3; TRBD2 agrees at 12 bases. This CDR3 region has 16 residues. Germline lookup yields CDR1 MGHDK and CDR2 SYGVNS. CDR3 sequence reads: CASSEGLAGGPDTRYF. DNA for the CDR3: TGTGCCAGCAGTGAGGGGCTAGCGGGAGGGCCAGATACGCGGTATTTT.

This chain joins TRBV4-2 and TRBJ1-5; D not certain. CDR3 length: 16 amino acids. Trimming pared 0 bases from V and 7 bases from J, leaving 16 bases between. Looked up from germline, CDR1 is LGHNA and CDR2 is YNFKEQ. As DNA, the CDR3 is TGTGCCAGCAGCCAAGAAATGAGTGCTGGTCGACAGCCCCAGCATTTT. Protein product: CASSQEMSAGRQPQHF.

J is TRBJ2-2 and V is TRBV7-2, with 10 bases lining up with TRBD2. This CDR3 comprises 15 residues. Germline loops: CDR1 SGHTA, CDR2 FQGNSA. The junction had 6 bases not matched to a gene; V was cut back by 4 bases and J by 7 bases. CDR3 in DNA: TGTGCCAGCAGCTCTAAAGCGGGGGGGCTCGGGGAGCTGTTTTTT. It translates to CASSSKAGGLGELFF.

This clonotype was found a few times. This CDR3 reads CASSLQGNGNEQFF. The CDR3 DNA reads TGCGCCAGCAGCTTACAGGGGAATGGCAATGAGCAGTTCTTC. The chain links TRBV5-1 to TRBJ2-1; 7 positions match TRBD1. Germline loops: CDR1 SGHRS, CDR2 YFSETQ. The V gene end was trimmed by 2 bases and the J gene end by 6 bases; junction bases not matched to a gene: 5. CDR3 length: 14 amino acids.

This clonotype has more than one count but fewer than ten. This chain links TRBV14 with TRBJ1-2, with a tentative D call TRBD1 (6 bases). Germline V gives CDR1 SGHDN, CDR2 FVKESK. Between the trimmed V and J ends, which lost 0 bases and 8 bases, there was a span of 16 bases. The CDR3 contains 15 residues. The CDR3 spells CASSQDRTGPGGYTF. The CDR3 bases are TGTGCCAGCAGCCAAGATCGCACAGGGCCGGGGGGCTACACCTTC.

This rearrangement joins TRBV5-1 to TRBJ2-7; 8 bases match TRBD1. The CDR3 has 14 residues. Germline CDR1 and CDR2: SGHRS and YFSETQ. With V trimmed by 5 bases and J by 4 bases, 8 bases remained unmatched. This CDR3 reads CASRSDRAGYEQYF. CDR3 nucleotide sequence: TGCGCCAGCAGATCGGACAGGGCGGGTTACGAGCAGTACTTC.

This clonotype occurred a few times. The rearrangement joins TRBV21-1 to TRBJ2-4; the table's D gene call, TRBD1, was not cross checked with the DNA. TRBV21-1 is assigned pseudogene status. This CDR3 region has 17 residues. In DNA, the CDR3 is TGTGCCAGCAGCAAAGGGCGTCCCAGGCCACGAGTAAACATTCAGTACTTC. This sequence encodes CASSKGRPRPRVNIQYF.

This clonotype occurred a few times. V is TRBV7-9 and J is TRBJ2-2; 7 positions match TRBD1. The CDR3 covers 15 residues. The germline V gene has CDR1 SEHNR and CDR2 FQNEAQ (reference sequence). V lost 8 bases and J lost 4; bases outside the gene matches: 10. Here the CDR3 DNA reads TGTGCCAGCGCGGTCTATTCAGGGGGCACCGGGGAGCTGTTTTTT. It is translated as CASAVYSGGTGELFF.

Notes on this clonotype: The germline gene is not matched at one end of the junction; a read error may be the cause. The chain links TRBV20-1 to TRBJ2-3; D is possibly TRBD1 (6 bases). This CDR3 is 15 amino acids long. CDR1 is DFQATT and CDR2 is SNEGSKA in the germline V gene (reference sequence). The CDR3 DNA is TGCAGTGCAAGAGTGGACAGAGATAGCACAGATACGCAGTATTTT. It yields the protein CSARVDRDSTDTQYF.

The genes are TRBV7-9 and TRBJ2-1; 15 positions match TRBD2. Germline values: CDR1 SEHNR, CDR2 FQNEAQ (reference sequence). This CDR3 is 17 amino acids long. V lost 3 bases to trimming and J lost 5 bases; unmatched junction nucleotides: 5. In nucleotides, the CDR3 is TGTGCCAGCAGCTTCGGGACTAGCGGGGGGTCTGACAATGAGCAGTTCTTC. This translates into CASSFGTSGGSDNEQFF.

This clonotype was seen only a few times. The chain couples TRBV5-1 to TRBJ2-7, with 12 bases fitting TRBD1. CDR1 and CDR2 from the germline V gene are SGHRS and YFSETQ. The CDR3 runs to 15 residues. V was clipped by 6 bases and J by 5 bases; unmatched bases: 9. The chain's CDR3 is CASTSGTGGLHEQYF. The CDR3 coding sequence is TGCGCCAGCACCTCCGGGACAGGGGGCTTACACGAGCAGTACTTC.

The chain uses TRBV28 and TRBJ2-5; TRBD2 matches at 14 bases. With 2 bases clipped from V and 1 base from J, the junction kept 3 bases outside the gene matches. The CDR3 extends over 17 amino acids. CDR1 and CDR2 from the germline V gene are MDHEN and SYDVKM. CDR3 sequence reads: CASSLGTSGRIQETQYF. In DNA form, the CDR3 reads TGTGCCAGCAGTTTAGGGACTAGCGGGAGAATCCAAGAGACCCAGTACTTC.